The 17 T cell receptor beta chains presented below share a single source sample, sequenced in a study of cytotoxic CD8 clonotypes in ibrutinib-treated CLL. Here immunoSEQ multiplex PCR was the method, and the copy in TCRdb shows in-frame clones only, minus some. The table has roughly 200,000 clones, about four fifths seen once. The sample in question was PBMCs, obtained after 12 months of ibrutinib treatment. These TCRs come from a human donor with chronic lymphocytic leukemia.

The chain combines TRBV5-1 with TRBJ1-1, with D perhaps matching TRBD1 (5 bases). The germline V and J ends were trimmed by 6 bases and 1 base, with 10 bases remaining between them. The CDR3 is 13 amino acids. CDR1 is SGHRS and CDR2 is YFSETQ in the germline V gene. In DNA form, the CDR3 reads TGCGCCAGCAATGGGGACGAGAACACTGAAGCTTTCTTT. Translated, it gives CASNGDENTEAFF.

J is TRBJ1-1 and V is TRBV30; D is unclear. The CDR3 spans 13 residues. Trimming pared 4 bases from V and 1 base from J, leaving 10 bases between. Per germline, CDR1 GTSNPN and CDR2 SVGIG (reference sequence). CDR3 loop: CAWTPPWNTEAFF. CDR3 DNA sequence: TGTGCCTGGACACCCCCCTGGAACACTGAAGCTTTCTTT.

The chain combines TRBV6-5 with TRBJ2-5; TRBD2 matches 11 bases. Germline V CDR1 and CDR2: MNHEY, SVGAGI. The CDR3 sequence is 16 residues long. The V segment lost 4 bases and the J segment 0 bases; nucleotides outside the gene matches: 4. CDR3 region: CASSFTTSGDQETQYF. CDR3 DNA sequence: TGTGCCAGCAGTTTCACGACTAGCGGGGACCAAGAGACCCAGTACTTC.

The chain has TRBV18 and TRBJ1-6, with 12 bases fitting TRBD1. J gave up 10 bases and V 3 bases, and 7 bases lay outside the gene matches. The CDR3 is made up of 16 amino acids. The germline gives CDR1 KGHSH, CDR2 LQKENI. The CDR3 coding sequence is TGTGCCAGCTCACCTCCGGGACAGGGGGCGGAATCACCCCTCCACTTT. It yields the protein CASSPPGQGAESPLHF.

The rearrangement joins TRBV11-2 to TRBJ2-1; D is perhaps TRBD1 (5 bases). CDR1 is SGHAT, CDR2 FQNNGV, per germline. V gave up 0 bases and J gave up 4 bases, with 10 bases separating them. The CDR3 is 15 residues long. CDR3 amino acids: CASSLEPPGYNEQFF. As DNA, the CDR3 is TGTGCCAGCAGCTTAGAGCCCCCAGGGTACAATGAGCAGTTCTTC.

This chain links TRBV5-4 with TRBJ2-2; D is uncertain. Between the trimmed V and J ends, which lost 0 bases and 1 base, there was a span of 7 bases. Germline CDR1 is SGHNT and CDR2 is YYREEE (reference sequence). The CDR3 loop spans 15 amino acids. This CDR3 is CASSLGHMNTGELFF. The CDR3 DNA follows: TGTGCCAGCAGCTTGGGGCACATGAACACCGGGGAGCTGTTTTTT.

This chain uses TRBV6-5 with TRBJ1-3, with D uncertain. Germline CDR1 and CDR2: MNHEY and SVGAGI. This CDR3 is 16 amino acids long. Trimming pared 0 bases from V and 0 bases from J, leaving 9 bases between. DNA of the CDR3: TGTGCCAGCAGTTACTCGACCGGGGACTCTGGAAACACCATATATTTT. Amino acid sequence: CASSYSTGDSGNTIYF.

This chain uses TRBV11-3 with TRBJ2-1; 7 bases match TRBD1. The CDR3 loop spans 15 amino acids. CDR1 SGHNT and CDR2 YENEEA come from the germline V gene. The trim removed 6 bases at V and 8 bases at J, leaving 13 bases unmatched. This CDR3 is CASSPEPQGMYEQFF. Here the CDR3 DNA reads TGTGCCAGCAGTCCAGAACCACAGGGGATGTATGAGCAGTTCTTC. Filled out from reference TRBV11-3 and TRBJ2-1, the complete variable domain reads EAGVVQSPRYKIIEKKQPVAFWCNPISGHNTLYWYLQNLGQGPELLIRYENEEAVDDSQLPKDRFSAERLKGVDSTLKIQPAELGDSAVYLCASSPEPQGMYEQFFGPGTRLTVL.

The chain recombines TRBV4-1 with TRBJ1-1; TRBD1 matches 8 bases. V lost 4 bases, J lost 11 bases, and 15 bases stayed unmatched. The CDR3 consists of 15 residues. Germline CDR1 MGHRA, CDR2 YSYEKL. CDR3: CASSPLGEGQGRAFF. CDR3 in DNA: TGCGCCAGCAGCCCCCTCGGGGAAGGACAGGGAAGGGCTTTCTTT.

This chain connects TRBV9 to TRBJ1-1, with D unresolved. Trimming shortened V by 0 bases and J by 0 bases, and 3 bases separated the two germline ends. CDR1 SGDLS and CDR2 YYNGEE come from the germline V gene. This CDR3 is built from 13 residues. CDR3 nucleotide sequence: TGTGCCAGCAGCGTAGATGTGAACACTGAAGCTTTCTTT. It specifies CASSVDVNTEAFF.

The chain recombines TRBV5-1 with TRBJ2-1, with D perhaps TRBD1 or TRBD2 (6 bases each). Germline V gene lookup returns CDR1 SGHRS and CDR2 YFSETQ. The CDR3 covers 18 residues. Trimming removed 3 bases from V and 4 bases from J, with 23 bases in between. The CDR3 nucleotides are TGCGCCAGCAGCTCCTTTGGCGGGGAGAGGGGGGTTTACAATGAGCAGTTCTTC. It encodes CASSSFGGERGVYNEQFF.

The chain carries TRBV27 and TRBJ1-1, with 7 bases lining up with TRBD1. Germline CDR1 MNHEY, CDR2 SMNVEV (reference sequence). V lost 6 bases, J lost 0 bases, and 7 bases stayed unmatched. The CDR3 is made up of 15 amino acids. The CDR3 protein is CASSLTGLMNTEAFF. The CDR3 coding sequence is TGTGCCAGCAGCCTGACAGGGTTAATGAACACTGAAGCTTTCTTT.

This chain links TRBV18 with TRBJ2-7; D call uncertain. The V end lost 2 bases, the J end lost 3 bases, and 20 bases lay between the germline ends. CDR3 length equals 17 residues. Germline CDR1 KGHSH, CDR2 LQKENI. The CDR3: CASSPYDGSAVFYEQYF. The CDR3 DNA reads TGTGCCAGCTCACCATACGATGGTTCGGCAGTTTTCTACGAGCAGTACTTC.

This clone was recorded a few times. The rearrangement uses TRBV4-1 and TRBJ2-7, with 12 bases matching TRBD2. Germline V gene data show CDR1 as MGHRA and CDR2 as YSYEKL. The CDR3 spans 16 residues. V gave up 2 bases and J gave up 3 bases; unmatched junction bases: 5. The CDR3 sequence: CASSQLLAGGLYEQYF. Here the CDR3 DNA reads TGCGCCAGCAGCCAACTACTAGCGGGAGGACTCTACGAGCAGTACTTC.

The chain is built from TRBV5-4 and TRBJ1-2; D is possibly TRBD1 (6 bases). This CDR3 comprises 15 residues. Trimming took off 5 bases at V and 4 bases at J, with 18 bases between the two ends. CDR1 SGHNT and CDR2 YYREEE come from the germline V gene (reference sequence). The CDR3 sequence is CASRTQGYTFYGYTF. CDR3 DNA: TGTGCCAGCAGGACTCAGGGGTATACCTTCTATGGCTACACCTTC.

The rearrangement links TRBV5-4 to TRBJ1-2, with D possibly TRBD1 on 6 matching bases. The CDR3 extends over 13 amino acids. V was shortened by 0 bases and J by 8 bases, with 11 bases between the two germline ends. Germline CDR1 is SGHNT and CDR2 is YYREEE (reference sequence). The CDR3 reads CASSLAQGFGYTF. The DNA of the CDR3 is TGTGCCAGCAGCTTGGCTCAGGGGTTCGGCTACACCTTC.

The chain joins TRBV5-1 to TRBJ2-3; 7 bases agree with TRBD2. From germline, CDR1 is SGHRS and CDR2 YFSETQ. There are 15 residues in the CDR3. The V segment lost 4 bases and the J segment 7 bases; nucleotides outside the gene matches: 12. The CDR3 DNA sequence: TGCGCCAGCAGCGCTAATGCGGGGGTCCGTAATACGCAGTATTTT. This encodes CASSANAGVRNTQYF. Filled out from reference TRBV5-1 and TRBJ2-3, the complete variable domain reads KAGVTQTPRYLIKTRGQQVTLSCSPISGHRSVSWYQQTPGQGLQFLFEYFSETQRNKGNFPGRFSGRQFSNSRSEMNVSTLELGDSALYLCASSANAGVRNTQYFGPGTRLTVL.